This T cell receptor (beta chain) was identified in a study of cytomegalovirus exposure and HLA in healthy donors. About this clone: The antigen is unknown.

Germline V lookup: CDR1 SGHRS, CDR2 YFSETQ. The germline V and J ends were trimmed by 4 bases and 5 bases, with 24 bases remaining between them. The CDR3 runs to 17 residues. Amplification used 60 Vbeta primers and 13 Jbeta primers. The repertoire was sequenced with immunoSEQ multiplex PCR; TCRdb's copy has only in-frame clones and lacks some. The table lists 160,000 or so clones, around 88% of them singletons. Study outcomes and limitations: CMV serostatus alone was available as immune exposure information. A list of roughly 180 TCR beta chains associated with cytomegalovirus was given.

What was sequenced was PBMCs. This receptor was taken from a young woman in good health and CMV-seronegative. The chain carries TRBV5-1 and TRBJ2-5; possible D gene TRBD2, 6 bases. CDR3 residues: CASSPQRGVDGRETQYF. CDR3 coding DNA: TGCGCCAGCAGCCCTCAACGGGGCGTGGATGGGAGGGAGACCCAGTACTTC.